This TCR beta chain was obtained from a study of persistence of HIV-infected CD4 T cells. Turning to the study itself: CD4+ T cells responding to CMV or HIV-1 Gag were isolated. Up to about 200 mL blood was drawn at multiple time points; a couple of donors had single-time leukapheresis. Donors had been on suppressive ART for a median of roughly 8 years.

The study, taken as a whole, reports: Degenerate expanded CDR3beta sequences were enriched among CMV- and Gag-responding cells.

Overlapping HIV-1 Gag 15-mer peptides at 1 ug per peptide per mL were used. CD40L-negative CD69-negative CD45RO-high memory CD4+ T cells were sorted as populations depleted of antigen-responding cells. Points on this clone: Its antigen is unidentified.

This was the immunoSEQ version 4 assay in survey mode. Produced via immunoSEQ multiplex PCR; TCRdb's table is partial and in-frame only. The sample lists about 36,000 clones, approximately 85% occurring once. The material sequenced was cultured CD4+ T cells from PBMCs, taken from a patient who received antiretroviral therapy. The clonotype comes from an adult with HIV. The donor label of this sample is uncertain.

The CDR3 nucleotides are TGTGCCAGCAGTGAACAGACAGGGGGATCCTATAGCAATCAGCCCCAGCATTTT. Translating gives CASSEQTGGSYSNQPQHF. The chain combines TRBV6-1 with TRBJ1-5; TRBD1 agrees at 9 bases. The CDR3 sequence is 18 residues long. Germline V gives CDR1 MNHNS, CDR2 SASEGT. The V segment lost 2 bases and the J segment 0 bases; nucleotides outside the gene matches: 8.